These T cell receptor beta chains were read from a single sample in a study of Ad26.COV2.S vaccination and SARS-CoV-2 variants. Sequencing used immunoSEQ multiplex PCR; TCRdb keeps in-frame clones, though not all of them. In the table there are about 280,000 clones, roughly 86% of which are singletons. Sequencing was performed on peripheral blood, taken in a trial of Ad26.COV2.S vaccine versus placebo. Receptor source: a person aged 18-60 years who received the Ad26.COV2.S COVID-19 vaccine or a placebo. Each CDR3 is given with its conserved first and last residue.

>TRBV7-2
CASVRGGVTVHEQYF
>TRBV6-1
CASSEVSGTYNEQFF
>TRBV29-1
CSAHWFSYGYTF
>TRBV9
CASSVVQGEQFF
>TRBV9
CASSLSGQNTEAFF
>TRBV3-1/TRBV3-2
CASSQTDRVGSPLHF
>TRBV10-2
CASLSGYFSPLHF
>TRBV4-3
CASSQDRSVLRANVLTF
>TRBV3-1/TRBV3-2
CASSSSSLTRDEQYF
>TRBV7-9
CASSPQGLYFGYTF
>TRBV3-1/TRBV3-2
CASSQVSGSYEQYF
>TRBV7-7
CASSLGRQATGELFF
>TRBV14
CASSINWNYGYTF
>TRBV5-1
CASSWGNTGSGNTIYF
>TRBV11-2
CASSLDGAGGPYEQYF
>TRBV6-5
CASSYGGPVDGYTF
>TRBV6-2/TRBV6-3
CASSSQRLGYTF
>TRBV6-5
CASSFSGEKLFF
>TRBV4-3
CASSQSAAKRAFF
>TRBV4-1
CASSLSVSTDTQYF
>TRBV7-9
CASSLTSVVMDTQYF
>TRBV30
CAWSMLGETQYF
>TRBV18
CASSPGDRGNQPQHF
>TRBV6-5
CASRPTGTTEGYTF
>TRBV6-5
CASSNLMNTEAFF